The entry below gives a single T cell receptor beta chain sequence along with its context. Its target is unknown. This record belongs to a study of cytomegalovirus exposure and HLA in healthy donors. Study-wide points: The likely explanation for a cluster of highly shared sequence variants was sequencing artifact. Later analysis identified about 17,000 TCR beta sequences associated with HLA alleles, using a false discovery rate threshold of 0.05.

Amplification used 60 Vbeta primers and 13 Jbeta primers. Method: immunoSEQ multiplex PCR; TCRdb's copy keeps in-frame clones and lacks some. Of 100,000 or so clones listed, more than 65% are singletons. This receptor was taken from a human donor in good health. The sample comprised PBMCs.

The CDR3 reads CASSLAFGTGGSYEQYF. The CDR3 bases are TGTGCCAGCAGCTTGGCCTTCGGGACAGGGGGCTCCTACGAGCAGTACTTC. The genes are TRBV5-4 and TRBJ2-7; 11 bases are shared with TRBD1. After removal of 0 bases from V and 0 bases from J, the junction contained 5 bases not matched to a gene. Per the germline V gene, CDR1 is SGHNT and CDR2 is YYREEE (reference sequence). The CDR3 is made up of 17 amino acids.